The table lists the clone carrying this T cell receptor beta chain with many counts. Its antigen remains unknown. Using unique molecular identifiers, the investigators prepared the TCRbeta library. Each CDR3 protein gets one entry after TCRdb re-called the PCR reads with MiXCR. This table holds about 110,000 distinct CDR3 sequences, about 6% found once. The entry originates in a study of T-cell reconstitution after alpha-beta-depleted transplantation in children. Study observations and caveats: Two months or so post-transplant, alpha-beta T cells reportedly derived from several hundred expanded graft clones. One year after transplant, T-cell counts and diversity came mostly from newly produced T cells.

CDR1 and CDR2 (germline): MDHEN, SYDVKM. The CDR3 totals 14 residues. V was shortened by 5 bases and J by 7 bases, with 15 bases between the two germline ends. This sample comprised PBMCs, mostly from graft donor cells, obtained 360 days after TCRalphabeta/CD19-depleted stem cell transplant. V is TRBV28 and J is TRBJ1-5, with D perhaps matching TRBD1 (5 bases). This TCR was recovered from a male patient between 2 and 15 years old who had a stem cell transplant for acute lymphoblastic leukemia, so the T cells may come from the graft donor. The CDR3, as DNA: TGTGCCAGCAGTCCGGGGGGATGGGAGCAGCCCCAGCATTTT. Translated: CASSPGGWEQPQHF.